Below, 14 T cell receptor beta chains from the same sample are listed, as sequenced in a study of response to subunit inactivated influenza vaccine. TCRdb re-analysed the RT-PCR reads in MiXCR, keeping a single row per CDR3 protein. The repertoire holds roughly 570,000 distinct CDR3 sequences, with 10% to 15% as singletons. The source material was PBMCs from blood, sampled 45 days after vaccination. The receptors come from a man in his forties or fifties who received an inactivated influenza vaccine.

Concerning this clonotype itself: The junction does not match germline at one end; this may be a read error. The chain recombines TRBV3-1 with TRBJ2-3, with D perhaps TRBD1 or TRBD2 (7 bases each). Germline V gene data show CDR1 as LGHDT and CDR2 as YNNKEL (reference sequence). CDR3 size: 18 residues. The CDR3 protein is CTSIGQGGPIRSTDTQYF. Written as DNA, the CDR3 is TGTACCAGCATCGGGCAGGGGGGGCCGATTCGTAGCACAGATACGCAGTATTTT.

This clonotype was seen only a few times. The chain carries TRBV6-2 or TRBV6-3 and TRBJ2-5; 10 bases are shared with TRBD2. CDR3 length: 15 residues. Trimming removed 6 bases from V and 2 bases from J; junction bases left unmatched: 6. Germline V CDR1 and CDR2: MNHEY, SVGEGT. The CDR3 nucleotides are TGTGCCAGCAGATCTAGCGGGGGTGGACAAGAGACCCAGTACTTC. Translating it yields CASRSSGGGQETQYF.

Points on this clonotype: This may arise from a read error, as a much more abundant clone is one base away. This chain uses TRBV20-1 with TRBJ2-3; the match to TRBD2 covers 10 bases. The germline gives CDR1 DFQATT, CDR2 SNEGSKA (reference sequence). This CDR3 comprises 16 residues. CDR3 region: CCARDRLAGATDTQYF. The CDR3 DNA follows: TGCTGTGCTAGAGATCGTCTAGCGGGAGCCACAGATACGCAGTATTTT.

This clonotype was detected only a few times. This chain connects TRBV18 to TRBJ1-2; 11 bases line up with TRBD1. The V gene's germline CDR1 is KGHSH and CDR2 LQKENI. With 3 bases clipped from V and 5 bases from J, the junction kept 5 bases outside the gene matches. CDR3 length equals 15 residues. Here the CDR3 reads CASSPEGQGAYGYTF. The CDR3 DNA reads TGTGCCAGCTCACCCGAAGGACAGGGGGCGTATGGCTACACCTTC.

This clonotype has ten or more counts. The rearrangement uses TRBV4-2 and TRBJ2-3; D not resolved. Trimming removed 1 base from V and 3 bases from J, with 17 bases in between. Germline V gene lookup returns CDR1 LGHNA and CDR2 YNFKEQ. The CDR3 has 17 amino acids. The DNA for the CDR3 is TGTGCCAGCAGCCAAGTTGTGAGTCCCAGCAGGACAGATACGCAGTATTTT. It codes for CASSQVVSPSRTDTQYF.

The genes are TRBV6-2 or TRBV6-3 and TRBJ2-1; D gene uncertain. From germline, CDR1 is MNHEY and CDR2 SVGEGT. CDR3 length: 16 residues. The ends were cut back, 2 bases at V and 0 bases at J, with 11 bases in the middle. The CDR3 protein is CASSYSRPLSYNEQFF. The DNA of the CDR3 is TGTGCCAGCAGTTACAGCCGACCCCTCTCCTACAATGAGCAGTTCTTC.

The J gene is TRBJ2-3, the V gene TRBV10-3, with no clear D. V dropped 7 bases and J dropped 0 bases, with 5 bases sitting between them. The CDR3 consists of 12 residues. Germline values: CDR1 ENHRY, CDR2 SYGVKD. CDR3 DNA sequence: TGTGCCATCAAGACTAGCACAGATACGCAGTATTTT. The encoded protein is CAIKTSTDTQYF.

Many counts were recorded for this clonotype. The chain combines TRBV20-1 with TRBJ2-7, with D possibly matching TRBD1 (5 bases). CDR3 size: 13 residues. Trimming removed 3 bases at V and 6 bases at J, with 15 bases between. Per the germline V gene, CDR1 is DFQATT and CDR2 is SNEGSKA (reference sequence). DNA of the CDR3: TGCAGTGCTAGTCGACAGAGAGCTGGCGAGCAGTACTTC. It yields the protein CSASRQRAGEQYF.

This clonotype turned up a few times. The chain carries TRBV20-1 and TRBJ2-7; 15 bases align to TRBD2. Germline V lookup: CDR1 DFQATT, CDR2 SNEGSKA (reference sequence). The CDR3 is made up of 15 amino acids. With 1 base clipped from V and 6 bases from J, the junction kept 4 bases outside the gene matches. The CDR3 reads CSARAGLAGGGEQYF. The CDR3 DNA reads TGCAGTGCTAGAGCAGGACTAGCGGGAGGGGGCGAGCAGTACTTC.

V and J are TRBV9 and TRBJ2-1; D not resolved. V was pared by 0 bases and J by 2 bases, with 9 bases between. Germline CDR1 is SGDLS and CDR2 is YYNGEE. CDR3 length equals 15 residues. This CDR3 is CASSVDGEAYNEQFF. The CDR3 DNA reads TGTGCCAGCAGCGTAGACGGAGAGGCCTACAATGAGCAGTTCTTC.

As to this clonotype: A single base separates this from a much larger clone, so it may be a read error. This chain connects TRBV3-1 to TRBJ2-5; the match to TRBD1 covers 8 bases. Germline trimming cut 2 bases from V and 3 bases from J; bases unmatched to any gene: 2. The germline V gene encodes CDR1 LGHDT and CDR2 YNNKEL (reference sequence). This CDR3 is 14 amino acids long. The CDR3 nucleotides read TGTGCCAGCAGCCAAAGGACAGGGAAAGAGACCCAGTACTTC. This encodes CASSQRTGKETQYF.

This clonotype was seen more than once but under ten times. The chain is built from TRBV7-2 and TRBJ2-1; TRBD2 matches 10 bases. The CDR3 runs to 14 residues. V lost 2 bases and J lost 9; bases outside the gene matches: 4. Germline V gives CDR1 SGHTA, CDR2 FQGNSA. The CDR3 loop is CASSLLLAGVEQFF. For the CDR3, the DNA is TGTGCCAGCAGCTTACTCCTAGCGGGAGTTGAGCAGTTCTTC.

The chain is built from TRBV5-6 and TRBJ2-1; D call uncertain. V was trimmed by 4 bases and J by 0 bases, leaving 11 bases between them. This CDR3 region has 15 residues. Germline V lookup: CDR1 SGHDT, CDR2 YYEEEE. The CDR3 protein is CASSSAPSSYNEQFF. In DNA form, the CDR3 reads TGTGCCAGCAGCAGCGCCCCTAGCTCCTACAATGAGCAGTTCTTC.

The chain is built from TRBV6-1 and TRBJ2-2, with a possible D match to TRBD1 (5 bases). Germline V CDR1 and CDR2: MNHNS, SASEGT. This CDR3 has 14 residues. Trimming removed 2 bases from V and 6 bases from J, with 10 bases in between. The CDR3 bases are TGTGCCAGCAGTGAACAGGGTTGGCCCGGGGAGCTGTTTTTT. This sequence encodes CASSEQGWPGELFF.